The count of the clone carrying this T cell receptor (beta chain) is one. With 3 bases removed from V and 10 bases from J, the gap between germline ends came to 12 bases. Germline lookup yields CDR1 MDHEN and CDR2 SYDVKM. CDR3 size: 12 residues. These data come from a study of CD8 T cells in Susac syndrome. TCR beta sequencing was performed on blood CD8+ and CD4+ T cells. RNA totalling about 0.5 to 1 ug underwent reverse transcription with random hexamers. Amplification of the TCR beta CDR3 was carried out by immunoSEQ multiplex PCR, which spanned a total of 54 Vbeta and 13 Jbeta segments. TCRdb re-called the immunoSEQ multiplex PCR reads through MiXCR, storing one row per CDR3 protein. The sample comprises approximately 140,000 distinct CDR3 sequences, roughly 95% of which are singletons, and about 0.11% rests with the top ten.

This chain joins TRBV28 and TRBJ1-1; D might be TRBD1 (6 bases). The sequencing input was CD4+ T cells from PBMCs. The receptor was derived from a human donor with multiple sclerosis. The CDR3 is CASSFPGAGAFF. CDR3 DNA sequence: TGTGCCAGCAGTTTTCCGGGGGCGGGAGCTTTCTTT. The complete variable domain, with remaining parts taken from reference TRBV28 and TRBJ1-1, reads DVKVTQSSRYLVKRTGEKVFLECVQDMDHENMFWYRQDPGLGLRLIYFSYDVKMKEKGDIPEGYSVSREKKERFSLILESASTNQTSMYLCASSFPGAGAFFGQGTRLTVV.